This passage covers 20 T cell receptor beta chains from one sample sequenced in a study of T cell repertoires in cytomegalovirus infection. TCRdb redid the calling of the reads with MiXCR, one entry per CDR3 protein. This table holds fewer than 700,000 distinct CDR3 sequences, 20% to 25% found once. Sequencing used CD8+ T cells from PBMCs. The source is a human donor in good health (CMV status not recorded). Some clones in this sample may be carry-over from other donors' samples.

Only a few counts were recorded for this clonotype. Relative to the germline gene, one junction end is altered; a read error may explain this. The rearrangement uses TRBV5-4 and TRBJ2-3; 8 nucleotides agree with TRBD1. The CDR3 loop spans 16 amino acids. The V gene's germline CDR1 is SGHNT and CDR2 YYREEE (reference sequence). This chain's CDR3 is CASSLGPGQVPPSRDF. DNA of the CDR3: TGTGCCAGCAGCTTGGGACCGGGACAGGTTCCCCCTAGCCGGGATTTT.

As concerns this clonotype: One junction end does not reproduce the germline sequence, and a read error may be involved. This chain joins TRBV4-3 and TRBJ2-1; tentatively, D is TRBD2 (7 bases). The CDR3 consists of 16 residues. CDR1 and CDR2 from the germline V gene are LGHNA and YSLEER. CDR3 sequence: CASSQDGGGAYNEQIF. The DNA for the CDR3 is TGCGCCAGCAGCCAAGATGGGGGGGGCGCCTACAATGAGCAGATCTTC.

This clonotype was counted at least ten times. The rearrangement joins TRBV2 to TRBJ1-4; D is unresolved. From germline, CDR1 is SNHLY and CDR2 FYNNEI. The germline V and J ends were trimmed by 3 bases and 4 bases, with 6 bases remaining between them. This CDR3 has 13 amino acids. Here the CDR3 reads CASSDKINEKLFF. The CDR3 DNA reads TGTGCCAGCAGTGACAAGATTAATGAAAAACTGTTTTTT.

CDR3 region: CATSDRREWETQYF. The DNA for the CDR3 is TGTGCCACCAGTGACCGCCGAGAGTGGGAGACCCAGTACTTC. The chain has TRBV24-1 and TRBJ2-5, with D unclear. V lost 4 bases, J lost 5 bases, and 13 bases lay in between. The CDR3 contains 14 residues. Germline CDR1 reads KGHDR; CDR2 reads SFDVKD.

The sample holds one count of this clonotype. A single base separates this from a much larger clone, so it may be a read error. The chain has TRBV6-2 or TRBV6-3 and TRBJ2-1; TRBD1 matches at 10 bases. CDR3 length: 18 amino acids. The germline CDR1 and CDR2 sequences are MNHEY and SVGEGT. V trimming: 6 bases; J trimming: 2 bases; junction bases outside the gene matches: 13. The CDR3 region has the DNA TGTGCCAGCAGGGCCGAGACACCCGACAGGGGGCCCTACAATGAGCAGTTCTTC. This encodes CASRAETPDRGPYNEQFF.

This sequence joins TRBV6-5 and TRBJ2-1; perhaps D is TRBD1 or TRBD2 (5 bases each). Germline V gene sequence: CDR1 MNHEY, CDR2 SVGAGI. V shed 2 bases and J shed 3 bases, with 8 bases lying between them. CDR3 length equals 14 residues. CDR3 in amino acids: CASSYDSGYNEQFF. CDR3 nucleotide sequence: TGTGCCAGCAGTTACGACAGCGGCTACAATGAGCAGTTCTTC.

CDR3 sequence (DNA): TGTGCCAGCAGCGCTTGGTCCACTGAAGCTTTCTTT. Its translation: CASSAWSTEAFF. V and J are TRBV7-3 and TRBJ1-1; D is uncertain. Germline V CDR1 and CDR2: SGHTA, FQGTGA. With 5 bases removed from V and 4 bases from J, the gap between germline ends came to 8 bases. The CDR3 runs to 12 residues. Variable domain in full (rest from reference TRBV7-3 and TRBJ1-1): GAGVSQTPSNKVTEKGKYVELRCDPISGHTALYWYRQSLGQGPEFLIYFQGTGAADDSGLPNDRFFAVRPEGSVSTLKIQRTERGDSAVYLCASSAWSTEAFFGQGTRLTVV.

The chain combines TRBV12-3 or TRBV12-4 with TRBJ1-1; the D is unclear. V was shortened by 4 bases and J by 8 bases, with 14 bases between the two germline ends. This CDR3 region has 13 residues. The DNA of the CDR3 is TGTGCCAGCAGTTCAAACAGCGTTACGGAAGCTTTCTTT. Translation: CASSSNSVTEAFF.

This clonotype was found many times. The chain uses TRBV7-6 and TRBJ2-6, with D uncertain. V lost 6 bases to trimming and J lost 1 base, with 4 bases between them. CDR3 length equals 13 residues. Looked up from germline, CDR1 is SGHVS and CDR2 is FNYEAQ. The CDR3 region is CASRGSGANVLTF. CDR3 DNA: TGTGCCAGCAGGGGTTCTGGGGCCAACGTCCTGACTTTC. The variable domain in full, completed from reference TRBV7-6 and TRBJ2-6, reads GAGVSQSPRYKVTKRGQDVALRCDPISGHVSLYWYRQALGQGPEFLTYFNYEAQQDKSGLPNDRFSAERPEGSISTLTIQRTEQRDSAMYRCASRGSGANVLTFGAGSRLTVL.

At least ten counts were recorded for this clonotype. The chain carries TRBV7-2 and TRBJ2-3; 13 bases map to TRBD2. The CDR3 extends over 20 amino acids. The ends lost 1 base at V and 0 bases at J; junction bases unmatched: 10. Germline lookup yields CDR1 SGHTA and CDR2 FQGNSA. CDR3 in amino acids: CASSLDPTSGGDSSTDTQYF. The CDR3, as DNA: TGTGCCAGCAGCTTAGACCCAACTAGCGGGGGGGACTCTAGCACAGATACGCAGTATTTT.

This clonotype came up many times. The chain joins TRBV7-6 to TRBJ2-3, with 7 bases fitting TRBD2. Germline V lookup: CDR1 SGHVS, CDR2 FNYEAQ. There are 14 residues in the CDR3. The V segment lost 5 bases and the J segment 4 bases; nucleotides outside the gene matches: 6. The CDR3 region is CASSGQGGADTQYF. DNA for the CDR3: TGTGCCAGCAGCGGTCAGGGAGGGGCAGATACGCAGTATTTT.

The chain carries TRBV6-2 or TRBV6-3 and TRBJ2-1; D remains unclear. Trimming took 7 bases from V and 6 from J, leaving 7 bases between them. The germline CDR1 and CDR2 sequences are MNHEY and SVGEGT. The CDR3 spans 11 residues. The CDR3 bases are TGTGCCAGCAAGTTGAGCAATGAGCAGTTCTTC. This translates into CASKLSNEQFF.

The rearrangement links TRBV6-2 or TRBV6-3 to TRBJ2-3, with TRBD2 as a possible D gene (6 bases). Germline CDR1 and CDR2: MNHEY and SVGEGT. There are 15 residues in the CDR3. V was shortened by 7 bases and J by 2 bases, with 16 bases between the two germline ends. The CDR3 coding sequence is TGTGCCAGCACACCCGGAGGGGCGAACACAGATACGCAGTATTTT. Translation: CASTPGGANTDTQYF.

This clonotype was picked up a small number of times. DNA for the CDR3: TGTGCCAGCAGCTCAAAGGGCCTCTTAGCAGATACGCAGTATTTT. Translated, it gives CASSSKGLLADTQYF. The chain couples TRBV7-6 to TRBJ2-3; unclear D gene. Looked up from germline, CDR1 is SGHVS and CDR2 is FNYEAQ. CDR3 length equals 15 residues. V lost 4 bases and J 4 bases, leaving 15 bases between the germline ends.

In nucleotides, the CDR3 is TGTGCCAGCGGACAGGGGTTCTATGGCTACACCTTC. Protein sequence: CASGQGFYGYTF. The rearrangement links TRBV6-5 to TRBJ1-2, with 9 bases matching TRBD1. The V segment lost 8 bases and the J segment 4 bases; nucleotides outside the gene matches: 2. The CDR3 is 12 residues long. CDR1 MNHEY and CDR2 SVGAGI come from the germline V gene.

With regard to this clonotype: Germline and junction disagree at one end, which may indicate a read error. The J gene is TRBJ2-2, the V gene TRBV2; D is uncertain. The CDR3 totals 12 residues. Germline V CDR1 and CDR2: SNHLY, FYNNEI. The CDR3 is CVSSFLTGELFF. As DNA, the CDR3 is TGTGTCAGCAGTTTTCTCACCGGGGAGCTGTTTTTT. Filled out from reference TRBV2 and TRBJ2-2, the complete variable domain reads EPEVTQTPSHQVTQMGQEVILRCVPISNHLYFYWYRQILGQKVEFLVSFYNNEISEKSEIFDDQFSVERPDGSNFTLKIRSTKLEDSAMYFCVSSFLTGELFFGEGSRLTVL.

This clonotype has more than one count but fewer than ten. V usage is TRBV5-4 and J usage is TRBJ1-4; 9 nucleotides agree with TRBD1. V dropped 4 bases and J dropped 7; count of bases not matched to a gene: 2. Germline V CDR1 and CDR2: SGHNT, YYREEE (reference sequence). This CDR3 has 13 residues. CDR3 nucleotides: TGTGCCAGCAGCACAGGGGGCGGTGAAAAACTGTTTTTT. Translating gives CASSTGGGEKLFF.

The chain joins TRBV4-3 to TRBJ1-1; D gene unclear. The CDR3 length is 15 residues. The V gene lost 4 bases and the J gene lost 6 bases, with 18 bases spanning the gap. The V gene's germline CDR1 is LGHNA and CDR2 YSLEER. The CDR3 region is CASSPGRFSLPEAFF. The CDR3 DNA follows: TGCGCCAGCAGCCCAGGAAGATTTAGTCTCCCTGAAGCTTTCTTT.

The chain has TRBV5-1 and TRBJ1-2; no definite D call. This CDR3 contains 14 residues. Germline V lookup: CDR1 SGHRS, CDR2 YFSETQ. With 0 bases removed from V and 8 bases from J, the gap between germline ends came to 14 bases. CDR3 in DNA: TGCGCCAGCAGCTTGGATCTGGGGATCAGGGGCTACACCTTC. Its translation: CASSLDLGIRGYTF.

The chain is built from TRBV29-1 and TRBJ2-1; 7 bases are a match to TRBD1. In germline, CDR1 is SQVTM, CDR2 ANQGSEA. V lost 0 bases and J lost 0; bases outside the gene matches: 5. The CDR3 length is 16 residues. The CDR3 here is CSVEDQGGRSYNEQFF. CDR3 nucleotide sequence: TGCAGCGTTGAAGATCAAGGGGGCCGCTCCTACAATGAGCAGTTCTTC.